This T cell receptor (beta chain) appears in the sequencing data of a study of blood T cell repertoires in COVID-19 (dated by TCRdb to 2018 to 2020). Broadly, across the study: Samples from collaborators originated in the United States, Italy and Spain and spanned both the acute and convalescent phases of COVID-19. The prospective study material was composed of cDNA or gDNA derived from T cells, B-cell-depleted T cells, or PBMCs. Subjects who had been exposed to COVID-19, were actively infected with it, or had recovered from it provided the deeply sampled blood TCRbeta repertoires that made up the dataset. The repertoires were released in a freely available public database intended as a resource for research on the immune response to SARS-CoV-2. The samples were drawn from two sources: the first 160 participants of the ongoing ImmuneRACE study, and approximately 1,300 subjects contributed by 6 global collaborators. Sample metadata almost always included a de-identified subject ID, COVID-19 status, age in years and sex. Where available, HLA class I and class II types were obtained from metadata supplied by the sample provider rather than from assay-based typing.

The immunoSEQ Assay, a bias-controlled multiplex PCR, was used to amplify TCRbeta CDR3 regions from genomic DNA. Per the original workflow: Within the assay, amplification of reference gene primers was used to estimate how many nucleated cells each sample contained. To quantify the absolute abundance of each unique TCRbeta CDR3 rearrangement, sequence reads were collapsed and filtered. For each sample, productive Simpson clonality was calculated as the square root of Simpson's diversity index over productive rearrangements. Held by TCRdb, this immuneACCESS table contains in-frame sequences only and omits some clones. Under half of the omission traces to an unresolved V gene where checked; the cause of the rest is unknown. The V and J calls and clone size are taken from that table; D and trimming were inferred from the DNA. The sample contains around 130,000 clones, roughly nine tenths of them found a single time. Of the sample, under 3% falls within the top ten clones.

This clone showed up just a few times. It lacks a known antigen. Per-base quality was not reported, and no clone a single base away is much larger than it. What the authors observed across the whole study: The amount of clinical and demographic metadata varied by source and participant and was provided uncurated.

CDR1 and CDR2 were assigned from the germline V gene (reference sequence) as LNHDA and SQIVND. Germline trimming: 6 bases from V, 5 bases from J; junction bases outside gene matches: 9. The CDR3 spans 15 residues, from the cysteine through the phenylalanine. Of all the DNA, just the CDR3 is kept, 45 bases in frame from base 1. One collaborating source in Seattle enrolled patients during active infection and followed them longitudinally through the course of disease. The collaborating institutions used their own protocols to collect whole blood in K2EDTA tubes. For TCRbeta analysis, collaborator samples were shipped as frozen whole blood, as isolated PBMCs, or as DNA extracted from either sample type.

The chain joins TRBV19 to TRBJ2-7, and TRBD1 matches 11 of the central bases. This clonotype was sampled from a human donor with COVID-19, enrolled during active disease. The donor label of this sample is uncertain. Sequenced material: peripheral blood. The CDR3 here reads CASSDYGQGANEQYF. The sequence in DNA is TGTGCCAGTAGCGACTACGGACAGGGGGCAAACGAGCAGTACTTC.